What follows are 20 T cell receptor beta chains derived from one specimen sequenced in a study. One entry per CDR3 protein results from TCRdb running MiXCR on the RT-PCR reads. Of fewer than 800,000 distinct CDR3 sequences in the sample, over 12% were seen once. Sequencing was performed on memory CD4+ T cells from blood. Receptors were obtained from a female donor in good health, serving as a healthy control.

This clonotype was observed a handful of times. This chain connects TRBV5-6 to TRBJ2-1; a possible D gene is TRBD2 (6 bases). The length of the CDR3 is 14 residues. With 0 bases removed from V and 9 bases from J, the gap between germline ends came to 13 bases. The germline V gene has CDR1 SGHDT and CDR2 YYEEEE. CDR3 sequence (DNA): TGTGCCAGCAGCTTGGTTTTCTCCGGGGGTGAGCAGTTCTTC. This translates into CASSLVFSGGEQFF.

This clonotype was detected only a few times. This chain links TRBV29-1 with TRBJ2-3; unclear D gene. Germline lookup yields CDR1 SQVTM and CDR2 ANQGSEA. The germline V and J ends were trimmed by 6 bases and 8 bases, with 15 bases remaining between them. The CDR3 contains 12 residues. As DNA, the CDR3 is TGCAGCGTAGAGATTACCACGGGTACGCAGTATTTT. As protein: CSVEITTGTQYF.

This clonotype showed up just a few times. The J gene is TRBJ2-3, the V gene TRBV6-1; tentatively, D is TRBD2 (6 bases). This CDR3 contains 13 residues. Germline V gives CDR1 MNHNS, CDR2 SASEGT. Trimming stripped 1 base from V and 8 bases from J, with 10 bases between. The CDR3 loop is CASSEEPRGTQYF. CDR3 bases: TGTGCCAGCAGTGAAGAACCGCGGGGTACGCAGTATTTT.

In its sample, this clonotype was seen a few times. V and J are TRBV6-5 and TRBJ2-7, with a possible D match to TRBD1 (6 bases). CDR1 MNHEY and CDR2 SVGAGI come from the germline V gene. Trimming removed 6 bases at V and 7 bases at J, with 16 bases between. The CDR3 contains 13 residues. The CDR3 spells CASRRQEQREQYF. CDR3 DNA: TGTGCCAGCAGACGACAGGAGCAGCGGGAGCAGTACTTC.

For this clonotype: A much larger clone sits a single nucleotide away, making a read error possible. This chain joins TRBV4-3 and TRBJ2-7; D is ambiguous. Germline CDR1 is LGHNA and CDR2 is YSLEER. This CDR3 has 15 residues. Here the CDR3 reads CASSQDSWRSFEQYF. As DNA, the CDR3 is TGCGCCAGCAGCCAAGATTCTTGGCGGTCCTTCGAGCAGTACTTC.

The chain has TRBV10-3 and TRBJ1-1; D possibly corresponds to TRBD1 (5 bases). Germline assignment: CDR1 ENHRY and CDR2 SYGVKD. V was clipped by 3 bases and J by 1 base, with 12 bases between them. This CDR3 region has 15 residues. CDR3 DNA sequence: TGTGCCATCAGTGAACGGGGCCAGGAGAACACTGAAGCTTTCTTT. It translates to CAISERGQENTEAFF.

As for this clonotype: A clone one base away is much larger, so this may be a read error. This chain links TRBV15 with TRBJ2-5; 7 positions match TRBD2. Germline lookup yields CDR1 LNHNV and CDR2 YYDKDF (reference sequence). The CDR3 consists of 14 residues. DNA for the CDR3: TGTGCCACCAGTGCCGGGGGGTTAACTAGGACCAAGTACTTC. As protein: CATSAGGLTRTKYF.

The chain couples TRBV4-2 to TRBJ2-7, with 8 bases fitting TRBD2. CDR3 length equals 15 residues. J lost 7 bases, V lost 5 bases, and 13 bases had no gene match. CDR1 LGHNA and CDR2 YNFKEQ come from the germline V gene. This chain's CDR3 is CASSSRALGGGEQYF. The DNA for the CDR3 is TGTGCCAGCAGCAGCCGGGCCCTTGGCGGGGGGGAGCAGTACTTC.

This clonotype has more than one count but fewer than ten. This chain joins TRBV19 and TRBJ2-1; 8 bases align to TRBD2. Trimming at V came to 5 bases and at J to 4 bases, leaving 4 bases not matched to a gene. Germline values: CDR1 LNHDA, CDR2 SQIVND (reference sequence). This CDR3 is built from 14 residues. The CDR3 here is CASSSKRGYNEQFF. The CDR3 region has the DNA TGTGCCAGTAGTTCCAAGCGGGGGTACAATGAGCAGTTCTTC.

DNA for the CDR3: TGTGCCAGCAGCCCAGGACCGTACACTGGGACTGAAGCTTTCTTT. Translation: CASSPGPYTGTEAFF. V gene TRBV7-2 combines with J gene TRBJ1-1; D gene unclear. The CDR3 consists of 15 residues. Trimming took off 5 bases at V and 5 bases at J, with 18 bases between the two ends. The germline V gene encodes CDR1 SGHTA and CDR2 FQGNSA.

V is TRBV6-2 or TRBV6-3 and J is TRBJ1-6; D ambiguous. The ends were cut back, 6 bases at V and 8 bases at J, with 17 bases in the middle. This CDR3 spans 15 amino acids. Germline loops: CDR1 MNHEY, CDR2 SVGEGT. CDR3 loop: CASSREAVEYSPLHF. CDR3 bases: TGTGCCAGCAGCCGGGAGGCGGTAGAGTATTCACCCCTCCACTTT.

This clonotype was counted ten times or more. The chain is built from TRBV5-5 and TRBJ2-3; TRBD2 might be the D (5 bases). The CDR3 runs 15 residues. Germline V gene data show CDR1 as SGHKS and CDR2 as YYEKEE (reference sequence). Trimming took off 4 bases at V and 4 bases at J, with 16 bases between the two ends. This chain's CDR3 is CASSPSGRFSDTQYF. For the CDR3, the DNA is TGTGCCAGCAGCCCGTCGGGGAGATTCTCAGATACGCAGTATTTT.

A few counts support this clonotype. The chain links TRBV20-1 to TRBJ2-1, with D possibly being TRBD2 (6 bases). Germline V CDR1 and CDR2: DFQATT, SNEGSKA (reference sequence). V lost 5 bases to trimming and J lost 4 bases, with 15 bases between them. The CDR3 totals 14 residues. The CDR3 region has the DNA TGCAGTGCTCCCGCCAGAGGGACTTACAATGAGCAGTTCTTC. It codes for CSAPARGTYNEQFF.

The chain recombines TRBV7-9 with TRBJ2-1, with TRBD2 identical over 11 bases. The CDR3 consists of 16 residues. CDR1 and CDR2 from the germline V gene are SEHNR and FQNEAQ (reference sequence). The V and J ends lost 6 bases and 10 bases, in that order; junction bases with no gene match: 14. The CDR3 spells CASRRIAGGPWPEQFF. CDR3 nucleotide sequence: TGTGCCAGCAGGCGTATAGCGGGAGGGCCTTGGCCCGAGCAGTTCTTC. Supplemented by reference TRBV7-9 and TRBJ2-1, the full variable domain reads DTGVSQNPRHKITKRGQNVTFRCDPISEHNRLYWYRQTLGQGPEFLTYFQNEAQLEKSRLLSDRFSAERPKGSFSTLEIQRTEQGDSAMYLCASRRIAGGPWPEQFFGPGTRLTVL.

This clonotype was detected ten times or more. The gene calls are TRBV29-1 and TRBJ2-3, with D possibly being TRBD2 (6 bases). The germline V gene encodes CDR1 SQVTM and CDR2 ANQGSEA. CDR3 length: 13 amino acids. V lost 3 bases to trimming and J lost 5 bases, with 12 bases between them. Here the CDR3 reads CSVEGLARDTQYF. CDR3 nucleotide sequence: TGCAGCGTTGAGGGGCTAGCGAGAGATACGCAGTATTTT.

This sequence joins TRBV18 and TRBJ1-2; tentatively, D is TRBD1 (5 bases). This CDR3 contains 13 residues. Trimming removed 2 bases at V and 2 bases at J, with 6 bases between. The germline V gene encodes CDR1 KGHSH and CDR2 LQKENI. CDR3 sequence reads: CASSPEGNYGYTF. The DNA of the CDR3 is TGTGCCAGCTCACCAGAGGGGAACTATGGCTACACCTTC.

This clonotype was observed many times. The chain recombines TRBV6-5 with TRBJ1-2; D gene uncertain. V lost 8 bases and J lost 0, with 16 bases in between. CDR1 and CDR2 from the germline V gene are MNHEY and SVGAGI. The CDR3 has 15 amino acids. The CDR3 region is CASRSVLRANYGYTF. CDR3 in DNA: TGTGCCAGCCGGAGCGTCCTACGAGCTAACTATGGCTACACCTTC.

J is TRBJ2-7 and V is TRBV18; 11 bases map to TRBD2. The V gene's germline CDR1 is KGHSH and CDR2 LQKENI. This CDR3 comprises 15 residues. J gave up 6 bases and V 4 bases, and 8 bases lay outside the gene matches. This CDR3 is CASSRGLAEKGEQYF. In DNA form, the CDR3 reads TGTGCCAGCTCACGGGGACTAGCGGAGAAGGGCGAGCAGTACTTC.

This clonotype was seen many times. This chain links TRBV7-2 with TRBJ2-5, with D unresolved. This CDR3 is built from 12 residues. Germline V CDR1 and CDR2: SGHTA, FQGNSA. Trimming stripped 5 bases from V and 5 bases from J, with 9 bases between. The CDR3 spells CASSTSTETQYF. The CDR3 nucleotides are TGTGCCAGCAGCACCAGCACGGAGACCCAGTACTTC.

The CDR3 nucleotides are TGTGCCAGCAAGTGGGCGGCGGGAGGTCAGTACTTC. Its protein product is CASKWAAGGQYF. This chain links TRBV2 with TRBJ2-7; TRBD2 agrees at 8 bases. This CDR3 spans 12 amino acids. Trimming cost V 7 bases and J 10 bases; bases outside gene matches: 9. Per germline, CDR1 SNHLY and CDR2 FYNNEI.